The text below deals with one TCR beta chain. This sample is drawn from a study of T cells of healthy individuals. TCRdb re-called the 5' RACE reads through MiXCR, storing one row per CDR3 protein. Among some 85,000 distinct CDR3 sequences listed, more than 5% were seen once. V trimming: 6 bases; J trimming: 8 bases; junction bases outside the gene matches: 3. Germline CDR1 and CDR2: LNHDA and SQIVND (reference sequence). The CDR3 runs 12 residues. The source of this sequence is a female donor in good health. The chain is built from TRBV19 and TRBJ2-1, with 8 positions matching TRBD2. The CDR3 protein is CASSGRAHEQFF. In DNA, the CDR3 is TGTGCCAGTAGCGGGAGGGCCCATGAGCAGTTCTTC.